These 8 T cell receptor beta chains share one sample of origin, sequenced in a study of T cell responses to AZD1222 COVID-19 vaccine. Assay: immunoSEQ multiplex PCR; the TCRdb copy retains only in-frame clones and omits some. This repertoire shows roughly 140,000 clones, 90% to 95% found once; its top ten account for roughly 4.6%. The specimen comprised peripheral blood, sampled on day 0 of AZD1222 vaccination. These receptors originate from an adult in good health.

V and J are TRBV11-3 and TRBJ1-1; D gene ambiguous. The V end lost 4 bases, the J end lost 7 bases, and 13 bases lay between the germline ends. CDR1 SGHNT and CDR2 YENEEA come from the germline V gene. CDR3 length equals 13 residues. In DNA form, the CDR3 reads TGTGCCAGCAGCTCCGATCGGGGTAGTGAAGCTTTCTTT. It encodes CASSSDRGSEAFF.

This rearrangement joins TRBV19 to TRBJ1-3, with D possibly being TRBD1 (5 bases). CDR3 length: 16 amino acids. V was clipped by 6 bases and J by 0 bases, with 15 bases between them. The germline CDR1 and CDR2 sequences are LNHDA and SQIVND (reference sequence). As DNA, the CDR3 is TGTGCCAGTAGCTACTCTCGGGGCCGCTCTGGAAACACCATATATTTT. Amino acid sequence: CASSYSRGRSGNTIYF.

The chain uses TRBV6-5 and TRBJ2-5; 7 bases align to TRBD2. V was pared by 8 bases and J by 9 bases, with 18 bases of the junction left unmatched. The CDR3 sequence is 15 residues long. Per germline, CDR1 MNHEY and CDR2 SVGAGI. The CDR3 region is CASSNGLAVSFAQYF. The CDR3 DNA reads TGTGCCAGCTCCAATGGGCTAGCGGTCTCCTTCGCCCAGTACTTC.

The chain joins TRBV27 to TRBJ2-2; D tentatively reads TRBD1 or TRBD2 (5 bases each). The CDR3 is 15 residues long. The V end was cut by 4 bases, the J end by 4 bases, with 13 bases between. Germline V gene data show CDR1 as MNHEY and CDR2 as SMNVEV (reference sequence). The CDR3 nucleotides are TGTGCCAGCAGTTACCAACATGGGGGCACCGGGGAGCTGTTTTTT. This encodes CASSYQHGGTGELFF.

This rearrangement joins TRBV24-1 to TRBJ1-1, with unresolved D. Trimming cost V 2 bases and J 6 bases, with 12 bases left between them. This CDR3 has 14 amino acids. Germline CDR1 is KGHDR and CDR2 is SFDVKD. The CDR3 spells CATSDSSLSSEAFF. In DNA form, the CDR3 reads TGTGCCACCAGTGATTCCTCCTTGTCGTCTGAAGCTTTCTTT.

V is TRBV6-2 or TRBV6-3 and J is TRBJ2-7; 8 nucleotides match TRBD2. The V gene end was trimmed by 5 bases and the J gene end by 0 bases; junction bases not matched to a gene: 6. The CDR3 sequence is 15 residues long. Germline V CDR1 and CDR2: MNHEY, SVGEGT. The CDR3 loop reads CASSERTSSSYEQYF. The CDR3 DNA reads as TGTGCCAGCAGTGAGAGGACTAGCAGCTCCTACGAGCAGTACTTC.

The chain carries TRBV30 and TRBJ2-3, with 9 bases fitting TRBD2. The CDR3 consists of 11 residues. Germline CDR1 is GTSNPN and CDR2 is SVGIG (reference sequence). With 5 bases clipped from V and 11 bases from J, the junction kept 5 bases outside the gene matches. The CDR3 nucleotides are TGTGCCTGGGGGACTAGCCGGATGCAGTATTTT. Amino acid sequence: CAWGTSRMQYF.

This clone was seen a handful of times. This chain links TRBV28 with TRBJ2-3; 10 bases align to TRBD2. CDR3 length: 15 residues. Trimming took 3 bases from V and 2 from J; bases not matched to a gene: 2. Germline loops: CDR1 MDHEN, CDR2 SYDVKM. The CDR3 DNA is TGTGCCAGCAGTTTCAGCGGGAGGGTCACAGATACGCAGTATTTT. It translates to CASSFSGRVTDTQYF. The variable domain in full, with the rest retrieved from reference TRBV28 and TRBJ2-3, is DVKVTQSSRYLVKRTGEKVFLECVQDMDHENMFWYRQDPGLGLRLIYFSYDVKMKEKGDIPEGYSVSREKKERFSLILESASTNQTSMYLCASSFSGRVTDTQYFGPGTRLTVL.